This TCR beta chain is from a study of beta chain features in type 1 diabetes. About the research overall: Sorted cells, 90 million to 130 million in number, were examined across all samples.

Of the isolated RNA, all was reverse transcribed, and so the sequenced material was expressed TCRB transcripts. Assay used: immunoSEQ multiplex PCR; TCRdb lists only in-frame clones, some missing. The sample holds 300,000 to 350,000 clones; approximately 9.9% are singletons and the top ten take roughly 1%. Whole-study results and caveats: Type 1 diabetes patients had moderately but significantly shorter TCRB CDR3s in all four CD4+ subsets. High-TCR-expressing cells could be over-represented by cDNA sequencing. In the patient group, naive, central memory and Treg TCRB repertoires seemed more alike than in the healthy donor group.

CD45RO/CCR7/CD25/CD127/CD95/CD27 staining was used to isolate CD4+ naive, central memory, regulatory and stem cell-like memory cells by sorting. This clone was recorded at least ten times. The antigen is undetermined. Trimming at V came to 4 bases and at J to 4 bases, leaving 16 bases not matched to a gene. CDR1 is SGHKS, CDR2 YYEKEE, per germline (reference sequence). This CDR3 is built from 17 residues. The sequenced material came from central memory CD4+ T cells from blood. This clonotype was obtained from a man aged 25-45 years with type 1 diabetes. The chain is built from TRBV5-5 and TRBJ2-5, with TRBD1 identical over 7 bases. CDR3 loop: CASSPNQAGTERETQYF. CDR3 in DNA: TGTGCCAGCAGCCCGAATCAAGCCGGGACAGAGAGAGAGACCCAGTACTTC.